One and the same sample provided the 10 T cell receptor beta chains below, sequenced in a study of T-cell reconstitution after alpha-beta-depleted transplantation in children. TCRbeta library construction was performed incorporating unique molecular identifiers. A single record per CDR3 protein comes from TCRdb applying MiXCR to the PCR reads. The sample includes around 450,000 distinct CDR3 sequences, about a sixth of them seen just once. Sequenced here: PBMCs, mostly from graft donor cells, sampled 360 days after TCRalphabeta/CD19-depleted stem cell transplant. The receptors stem from a boy under two years old who had a stem cell transplant for Wiskott-Aldrich syndrome, so the T cells may come from the graft donor.

This clonotype was recorded a few times. This CDR3 is CASSLVAPHYEQYF. CDR3 nucleotides: TGTGCCAGCAGTTTAGTAGCGCCTCACTACGAGCAGTACTTC. The rearrangement joins TRBV12-3 or TRBV12-4 to TRBJ2-7, with D perhaps TRBD2 (5 bases). Deletions cut 1 base from V and 3 bases from J, with 10 bases between. The CDR3 has 14 residues.

J is TRBJ2-1 and V is TRBV5-1; 10 nucleotides align to TRBD2. The CDR3 is 16 residues long. Germline V gene data show CDR1 as SGHRS and CDR2 as YFSETQ. The trim removed 3 bases at V and 4 bases at J, leaving 7 bases unmatched. This chain's CDR3 is CASSYHQAGGYNEQFF. CDR3 nucleotides: TGCGCCAGCAGCTACCACCAAGCGGGGGGGTACAATGAGCAGTTCTTC. The full variable domain, rest sourced from reference TRBV5-1 and TRBJ2-1, is KAGVTQTPRYLIKTRGQQVTLSCSPISGHRSVSWYQQTPGQGLQFLFEYFSETQRNKGNFPGRFSGRQFSNSRSEMNVSTLELGDSALYLCASSYHQAGGYNEQFFGPGTRLTVL.

This clonotype was detected only a few times. The genes are TRBV4-3 and TRBJ2-3; D perhaps matches TRBD2 (5 bases). V lost 0 bases and J lost 1, with 8 bases in between. There are 15 residues in the CDR3. Looked up from germline, CDR1 is LGHNA and CDR2 is YSLEER. The CDR3 loop reads CASSQDEGGTDTQYF. In nucleotides, the CDR3 is TGCGCCAGCAGCCAAGATGAGGGAGGCACAGATACGCAGTATTTT.

In this sample, this clonotype turned up a few times. This chain joins TRBV24-1 and TRBJ2-7; 8 nucleotides align to TRBD1. The CDR3 runs to 14 residues. Losses at the gene ends were 4 bases for V and 5 bases for J; bases not matched to a gene: 6. Looked up from germline, CDR1 is KGHDR and CDR2 is SFDVKD. The CDR3 loop is CATSDPDRGDEQYF. The CDR3 region has the DNA TGTGCCACCAGTGACCCCGACAGGGGTGACGAGCAGTACTTC.

The table lists this clonotype with a few counts. V usage is TRBV12-3 or TRBV12-4 and J usage is TRBJ1-1, with no clear D. With 3 bases removed from V and 4 bases from J, the gap between germline ends came to 9 bases. The CDR3 sequence is 13 residues long. This CDR3 reads CASSLSGITEAFF. For the CDR3, the DNA is TGTGCCAGCAGTTTGTCGGGGATCACTGAAGCTTTCTTT.

This clonotype has a handful of counts. V usage is TRBV2 and J usage is TRBJ2-6; 12 bases align to TRBD2. The CDR3 extends over 19 amino acids. CDR1 and CDR2 from the germline V gene are SNHLY and FYNNEI. J gave up 0 bases and V 4 bases, and 7 bases lay outside the gene matches. In nucleotides, the CDR3 is TGTGCCAGCAGTGCGGCCCGGGGACTAGCGGGCTCTGGGGCCAACGTCCTGACTTTC. Its translation: CASSAARGLAGSGANVLTF.

This clonotype came up a few times. The chain uses TRBV27 and TRBJ2-3, with D uncertain. V was trimmed by 2 bases and J by 3 bases, leaving 9 bases between them. Germline V gives CDR1 MNHEY, CDR2 SMNVEV (reference sequence). CDR3 length equals 14 residues. CDR3 region: CASSLVGKTDTQYF. The CDR3 DNA reads TGTGCCAGCAGTTTAGTAGGGAAAACAGATACGCAGTATTTT.

The CDR3, as DNA: TGCGCCAGCAGCTTGGGGGGGGTTAGCACTGAAGCTTTCTTT. Its translation is CASSLGGVSTEAFF. The chain recombines TRBV5-1 with TRBJ1-1, with D possibly being TRBD1 (5 bases). Deletions cut 0 bases from V and 4 bases from J, with 10 bases between. The CDR3 spans 14 residues. CDR1 SGHRS and CDR2 YFSETQ come from the germline V gene.

This clonotype came up a few times. V is TRBV29-1 and J is TRBJ1-5; 7 bases map to TRBD1. This CDR3 contains 14 residues. Germline V gene data show CDR1 as SQVTM and CDR2 as ANQGSEA. J lost 2 bases, V lost 7 bases, and 8 bases had no gene match. The CDR3 DNA follows: TGCAGCGAGTATCCCGACAGGGGCAATCAGCCCCAGCATTTT. Its protein is CSEYPDRGNQPQHF.

This chain uses TRBV29-1 with TRBJ2-7; maybe TRBD2 (5 bases). Germline V lookup: CDR1 SQVTM, CDR2 ANQGSEA. The CDR3 is 12 residues long. V lost 7 bases and J lost 6, with 16 bases in between. The CDR3 spells CSGYESSAEQYF. The CDR3, as DNA: TGCAGCGGATACGAGAGTAGCGCCGAGCAGTACTTC.